This TCR beta chain was captured by sequencing in a study of shared clonotypes between healthy human individuals. Nashville, Tennessee was home to all donors, each a Caucasian adult. Sequencing was performed with immunoSEQ multiplex PCR; in TCRdb, only in-frame clones are kept and a portion is missing. The data contain more than 200,000 clones, about 65% of them singletons. Unmatched junction bases numbered 6, after V lost 5 bases and J lost 6 bases. In germline, CDR1 is MDHEN, CDR2 SYDVKM. The CDR3 contains 14 residues. Input material: memory CD4+ T cells sorted from blood. Subset indicated: CD45RA-negative fraction. The TCR originated in a man younger than 45 in good health. The chain combines TRBV28 with TRBJ2-1; 8 bases are a match to TRBD2. The CDR3 loop reads CASSPGGPGNEQFF. CDR3 nucleotides: TGTGCCAGCAGTCCGGGAGGGCCTGGCAATGAGCAGTTCTTC.